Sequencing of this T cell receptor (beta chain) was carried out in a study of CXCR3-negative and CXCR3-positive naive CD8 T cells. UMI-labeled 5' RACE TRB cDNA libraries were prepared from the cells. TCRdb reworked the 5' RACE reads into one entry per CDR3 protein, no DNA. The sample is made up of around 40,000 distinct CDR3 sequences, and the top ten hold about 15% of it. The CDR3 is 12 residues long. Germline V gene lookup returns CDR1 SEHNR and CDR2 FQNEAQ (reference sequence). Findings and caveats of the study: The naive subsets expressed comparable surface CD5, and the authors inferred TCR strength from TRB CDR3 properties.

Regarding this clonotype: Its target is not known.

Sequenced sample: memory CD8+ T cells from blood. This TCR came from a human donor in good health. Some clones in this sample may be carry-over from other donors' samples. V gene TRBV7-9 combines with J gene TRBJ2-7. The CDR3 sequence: CASSLYTGEQYF.